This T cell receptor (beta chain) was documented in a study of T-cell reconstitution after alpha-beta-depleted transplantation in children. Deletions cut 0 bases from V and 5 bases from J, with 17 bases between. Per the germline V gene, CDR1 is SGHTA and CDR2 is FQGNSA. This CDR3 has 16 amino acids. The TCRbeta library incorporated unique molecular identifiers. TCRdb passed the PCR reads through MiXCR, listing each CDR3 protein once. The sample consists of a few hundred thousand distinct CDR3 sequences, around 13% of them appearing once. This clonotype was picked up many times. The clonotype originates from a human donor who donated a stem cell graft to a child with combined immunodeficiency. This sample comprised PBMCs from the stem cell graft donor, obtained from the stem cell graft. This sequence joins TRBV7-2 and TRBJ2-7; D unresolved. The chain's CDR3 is CASSLALGRPRDEQYF. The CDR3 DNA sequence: TGTGCCAGCAGCTTAGCGCTAGGCAGACCCCGTGACGAGCAGTACTTC.